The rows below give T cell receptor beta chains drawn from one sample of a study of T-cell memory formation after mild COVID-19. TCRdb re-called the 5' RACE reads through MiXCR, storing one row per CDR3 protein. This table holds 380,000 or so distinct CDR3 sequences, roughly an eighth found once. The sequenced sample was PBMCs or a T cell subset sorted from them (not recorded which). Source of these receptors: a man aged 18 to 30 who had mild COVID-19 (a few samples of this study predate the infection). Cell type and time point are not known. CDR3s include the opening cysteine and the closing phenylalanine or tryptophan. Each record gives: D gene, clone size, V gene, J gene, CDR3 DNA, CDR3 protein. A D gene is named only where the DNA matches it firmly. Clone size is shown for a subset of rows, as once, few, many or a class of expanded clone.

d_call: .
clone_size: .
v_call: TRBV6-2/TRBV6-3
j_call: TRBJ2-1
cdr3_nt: TGTGCCAGCAGTTGGGCAGGGGGGTCCTACAATGAGCAGTTCTTC
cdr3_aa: CASSWAGGSYNEQFF

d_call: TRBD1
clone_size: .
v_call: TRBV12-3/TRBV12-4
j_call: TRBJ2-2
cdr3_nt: TGTGCCAGCAGTTTCCCCGCCGGGACAGGGATGTCCGGGGAGCTGTTTTTT
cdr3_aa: CASSFPAGTGMSGELFF

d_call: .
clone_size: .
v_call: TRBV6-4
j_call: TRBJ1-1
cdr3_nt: TGTGCCAGCAGTAGCGGAAGGGGCGAGAACACTGAAGCTTTCTTT
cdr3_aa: CASSSGRGENTEAFF

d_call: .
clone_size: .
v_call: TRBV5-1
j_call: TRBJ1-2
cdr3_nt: TGCGCCAGCAGCTACCAGGGGCACAGCTATGGCTACACCTTC
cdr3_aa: CASSYQGHSYGYTF

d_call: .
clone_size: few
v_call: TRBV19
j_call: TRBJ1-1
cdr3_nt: TGTGCCAGTAGTAACCCGGGAGGGGCTGAAGCTTTCTTT
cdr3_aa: CASSNPGGAEAFF

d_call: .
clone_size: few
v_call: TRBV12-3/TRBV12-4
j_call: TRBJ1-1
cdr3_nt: TGTGCCAGCAGGCACCAAGTAGGTGAAGCTTTCTTT
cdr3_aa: CASRHQVGEAFF

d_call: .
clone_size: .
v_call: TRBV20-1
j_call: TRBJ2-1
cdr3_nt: TGCAGTGCTAGAGAGTACAATGATCAGTTCTTC
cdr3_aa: CSAREYNDQFF

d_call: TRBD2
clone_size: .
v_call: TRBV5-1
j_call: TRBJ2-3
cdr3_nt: TGCGCCAGCAGCTTGAGGCGGGGGGGACCGGCTAGCACAGATACGCAGTATTTT
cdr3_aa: CASSLRRGGPASTDTQYF

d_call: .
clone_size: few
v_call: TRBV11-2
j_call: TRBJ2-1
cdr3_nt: TGTGCCAGCAGCTTAGGGTCAGACCAGTTCTTC
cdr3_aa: CASSLGSDQFF

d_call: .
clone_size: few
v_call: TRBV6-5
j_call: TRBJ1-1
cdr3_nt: TGTGCCAGCAGAATTTCCAGGGGCCTGGGCACTGAAGCTTTCTTT
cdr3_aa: CASRISRGLGTEAFF

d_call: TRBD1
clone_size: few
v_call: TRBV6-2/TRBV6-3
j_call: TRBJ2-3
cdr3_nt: TGTGCCAGCATTCCAGGGGGACAGTTCACAGATACGCAGTATTTT
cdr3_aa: CASIPGGQFTDTQYF

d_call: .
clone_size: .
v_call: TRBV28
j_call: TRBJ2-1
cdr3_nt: TGTGCCACCCGGGCCGGGTTCCGGGATGAGCAGTTCTTC
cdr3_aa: CATRAGFRDEQFF

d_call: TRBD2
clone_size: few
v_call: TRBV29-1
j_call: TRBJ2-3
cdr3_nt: TGCAGCGTTGAAGAGGGGACTAGCGGGGGCACAGATACGCAGTATTTT
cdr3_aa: CSVEEGTSGGTDTQYF

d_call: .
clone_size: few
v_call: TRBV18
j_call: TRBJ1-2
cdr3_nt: TGTGCCAGCTCACCCTTCCTGTCGGTGCAGAACTATGGCTACACCTTC
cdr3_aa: CASSPFLSVQNYGYTF

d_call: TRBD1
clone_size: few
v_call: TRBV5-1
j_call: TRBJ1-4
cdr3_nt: TGCGCCAGCAGCCGGACAGGGATAGATGAAAAACTGTTTTTT
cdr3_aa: CASSRTGIDEKLFF

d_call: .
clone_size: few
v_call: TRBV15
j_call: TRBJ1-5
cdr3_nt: TGTGCCACCAGCAGAGAGGGCCACCTAGCAAATCAGCCCCAGCATTTT
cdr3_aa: CATSREGHLANQPQHF

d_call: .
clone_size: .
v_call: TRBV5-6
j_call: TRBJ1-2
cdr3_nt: TGTGCCAGCAGGAAGCTTTTAACGGCGCGGGATGGCTACACCTTC
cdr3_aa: CASRKLLTARDGYTF

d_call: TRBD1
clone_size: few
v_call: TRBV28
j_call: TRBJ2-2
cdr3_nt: TGTGCCAGCAAACCCCGGCAGGGGGAAACCGGGGAGCTGTTTTTT
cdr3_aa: CASKPRQGETGELFF

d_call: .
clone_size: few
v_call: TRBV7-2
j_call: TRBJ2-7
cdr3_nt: TGTGCCAGCAGCTCGTCGGCAGGGTCCTCCTACGAGCAGTACTTC
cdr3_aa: CASSSSAGSSYEQYF

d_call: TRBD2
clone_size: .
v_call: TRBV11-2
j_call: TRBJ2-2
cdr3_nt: TGTGCCAGCAGCTTAATTGGGGGGGGAACCGGGGAGCTGTTTTTT
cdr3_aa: CASSLIGGGTGELFF

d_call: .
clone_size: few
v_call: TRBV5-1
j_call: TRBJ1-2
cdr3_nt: TGCGCCAGCAGCCCAGGGGTCGGTGGCTACACCTTC
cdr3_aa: CASSPGVGGYTF

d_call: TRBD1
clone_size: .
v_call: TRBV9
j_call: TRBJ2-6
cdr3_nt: TGTGCCAGCAGCTTCCGTTTGGGGACAGGGATAACAGGGGCCAACGTCCTGACTTTC
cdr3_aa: CASSFRLGTGITGANVLTF

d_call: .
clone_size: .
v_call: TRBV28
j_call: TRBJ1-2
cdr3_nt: TGTGCCAGCAGTTTATCGCCTGGGTATGGCTACACCTTC
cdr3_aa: CASSLSPGYGYTF

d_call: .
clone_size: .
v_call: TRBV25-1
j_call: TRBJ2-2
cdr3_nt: TGTGCCAGTCATCTAGGGCCTTACACCGGGGAGCTGTTTTTT
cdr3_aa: CASHLGPYTGELFF

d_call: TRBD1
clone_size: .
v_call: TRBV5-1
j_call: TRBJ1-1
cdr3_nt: TGCGCCAGCAGCGACAGGGTGGGGATTCCTGAAGCTTTCTTT
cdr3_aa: CASSDRVGIPEAFF

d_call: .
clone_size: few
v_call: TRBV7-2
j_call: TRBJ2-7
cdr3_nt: TGTGCCAGCAGCCCGGTACTGGGAGAGATACGAGAGCAGTACTTC
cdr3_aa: CASSPVLGEIREQYF

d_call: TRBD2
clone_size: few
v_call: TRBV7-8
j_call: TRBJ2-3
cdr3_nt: TGTGCCAGCAGTGGGACTAGCGGGGCCATGGGTGATACGCAGTATTTT
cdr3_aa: CASSGTSGAMGDTQYF

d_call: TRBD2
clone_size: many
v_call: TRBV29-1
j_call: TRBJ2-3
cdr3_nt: TGCAGCGTCGATGGACTAGCGGGGGGGCCGGATACGCAGTATTTT
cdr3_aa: CSVDGLAGGPDTQYF

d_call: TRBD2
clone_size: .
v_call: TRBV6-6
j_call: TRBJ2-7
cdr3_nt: TGTGCCAGCAGTTACCCCGGGCGGGGGGCCCACGAGCAGTACTTC
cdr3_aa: CASSYPGRGAHEQYF

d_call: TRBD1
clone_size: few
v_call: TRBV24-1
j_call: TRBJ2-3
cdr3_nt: TGTGCCACCGGAACAGGGGCCTTTAGCACAGATACGCAGTATTTT
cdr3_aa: CATGTGAFSTDTQYF

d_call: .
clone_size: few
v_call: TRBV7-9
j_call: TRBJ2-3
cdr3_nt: TGTGCCAGCAGCTCTCCCGAAGCAGATACGCAGTATTTT
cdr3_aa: CASSSPEADTQYF

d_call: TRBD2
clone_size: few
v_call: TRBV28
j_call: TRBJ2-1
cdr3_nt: TGTGCCAGCAGTCGATTAGCGGGGGGGGACAATGAGCAGTTCTTC
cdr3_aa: CASSRLAGGDNEQFF

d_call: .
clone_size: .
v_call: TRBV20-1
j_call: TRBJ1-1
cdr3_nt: TGCAGTGCTGGGGGCAAAATGAACACTGAAGCTTTCTTT
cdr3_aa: CSAGGKMNTEAFF

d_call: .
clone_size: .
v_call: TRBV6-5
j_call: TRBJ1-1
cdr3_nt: TGTGCCAGCAGTTACTCGGAGAAAAGCCCTGAAGCTTTCTTT
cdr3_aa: CASSYSEKSPEAFF

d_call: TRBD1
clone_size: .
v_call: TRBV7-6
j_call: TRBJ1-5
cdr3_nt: TGTGCCAGCAGCCCGCGACAGGGCCCCTATCAGCCCCAGCATTTT
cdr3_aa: CASSPRQGPYQPQHF

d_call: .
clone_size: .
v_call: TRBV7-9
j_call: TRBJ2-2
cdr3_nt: TGTGCCAGCAGCAACCCCGGGGGGCCCACCGGGGAGCTGTTTTTT
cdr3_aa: CASSNPGGPTGELFF

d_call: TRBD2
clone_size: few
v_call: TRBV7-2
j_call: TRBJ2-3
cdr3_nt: TGTGCCAGCAGCTATACTAGCGGGGGCCGAGATACGCAGTATTTT
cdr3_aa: CASSYTSGGRDTQYF

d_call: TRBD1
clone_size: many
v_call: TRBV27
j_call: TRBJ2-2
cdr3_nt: TGTGCCAGCAGTTTACGGACAGGGACCACCGGGGAGCTGTTTTTT
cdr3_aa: CASSLRTGTTGELFF

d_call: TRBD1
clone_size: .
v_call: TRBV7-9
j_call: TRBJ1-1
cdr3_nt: TGTGCCAGCAGCCACTCGGGACAGAGGATGAACACTGAAGCTTTCTTT
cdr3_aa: CASSHSGQRMNTEAFF